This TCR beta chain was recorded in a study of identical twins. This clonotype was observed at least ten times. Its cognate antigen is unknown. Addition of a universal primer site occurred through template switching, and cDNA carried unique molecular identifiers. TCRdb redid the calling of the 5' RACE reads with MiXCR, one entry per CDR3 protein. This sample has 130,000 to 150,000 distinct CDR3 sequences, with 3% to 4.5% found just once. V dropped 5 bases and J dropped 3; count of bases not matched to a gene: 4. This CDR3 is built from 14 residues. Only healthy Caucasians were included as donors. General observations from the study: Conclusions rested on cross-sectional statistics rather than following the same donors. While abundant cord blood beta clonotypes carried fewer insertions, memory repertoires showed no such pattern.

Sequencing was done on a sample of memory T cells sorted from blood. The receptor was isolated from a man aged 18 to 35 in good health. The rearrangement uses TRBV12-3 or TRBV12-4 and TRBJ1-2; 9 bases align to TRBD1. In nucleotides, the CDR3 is TGTGCCAGCAGTACACAGGGGGCTGACTATGGCTACACCTTC. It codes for CASSTQGADYGYTF.